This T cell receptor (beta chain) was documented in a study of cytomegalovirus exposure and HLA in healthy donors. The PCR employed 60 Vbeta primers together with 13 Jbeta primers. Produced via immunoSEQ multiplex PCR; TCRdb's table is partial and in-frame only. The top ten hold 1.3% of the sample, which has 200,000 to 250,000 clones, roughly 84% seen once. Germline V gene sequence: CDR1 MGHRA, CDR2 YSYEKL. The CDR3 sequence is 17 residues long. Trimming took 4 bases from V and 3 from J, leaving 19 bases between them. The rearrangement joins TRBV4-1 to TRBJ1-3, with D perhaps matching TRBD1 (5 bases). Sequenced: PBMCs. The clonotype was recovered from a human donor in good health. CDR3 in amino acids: CASSRGGLIESGNTIYF. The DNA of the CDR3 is TGCGCCAGCAGCCGTGGGGGGTTAATCGAGAGTGGAAACACCATATATTTT.